The next 29 T cell receptor beta chains were all read from a single sample in a study of blood T cell repertoires in COVID-19. The data were produced by immunoSEQ multiplex PCR, yet TCRdb's version contains in-frame clones alone and is incomplete. Found here are 96,000 or so clones, 80% to 90% of them singletons; the top ten hold 4% to 4.5%. The sequenced material came from peripheral blood. The receptors come from a human donor with COVID-19, enrolled during active disease. The donor label of this sample is uncertain.

The V and J genes are TRBV3-1 (or the pseudogene TRBV3-2) and TRBJ2-3; TRBD2 matches 9 bases. The CDR3 loop spans 16 amino acids. Germline CDR1 is LGHDT and CDR2 is YNNKEL (reference sequence). The V segment lost 3 bases and the J segment 8 bases; nucleotides outside the gene matches: 12. CDR3 sequence: CASSHTLAGGLGTQYF. For the CDR3, the DNA is TGTGCCAGCAGCCACACCCTGGCGGGGGGGCTTGGTACGCAGTATTTT.

This clone was counted only a few times. This rearrangement joins TRBV20-1 to TRBJ2-1; 12 bases are a match to TRBD2. Looked up from germline, CDR1 is DFQATT and CDR2 is SNEGSKA (reference sequence). Unmatched junction bases numbered 5, after V lost 3 bases and J lost 8 bases. The CDR3 totals 14 residues. The CDR3 reads CSASWTSGAHEQFF. DNA for the CDR3: TGCAGTGCTAGTTGGACTAGCGGGGCCCATGAGCAGTTCTTC.

This chain connects TRBV10-3 to TRBJ1-1; weak D call: TRBD1 (5 bases). The ends were cut back, 4 bases at V and 1 base at J, with 10 bases in the middle. The length of the CDR3 is 14 residues. Germline-derived CDR1 and CDR2 are ENHRY and SYGVKD. The CDR3 reads CAISGTGRNTEAFF. Written as DNA, the CDR3 is TGTGCCATCAGTGGTACAGGTAGGAACACTGAAGCTTTCTTT.

The J gene is TRBJ2-5, the V gene TRBV29-1, with 9 bases matching TRBD2. The CDR3 covers 13 residues. Germline V gene lookup returns CDR1 SQVTM and CDR2 ANQGSEA. V lost 7 bases and J lost 2; bases outside the gene matches: 5. This CDR3 reads CSGETSGQETQYF. Here the CDR3 DNA reads TGCAGCGGCGAGACTAGCGGTCAAGAGACCCAGTACTTC.

This chain links TRBV11-3 with TRBJ1-2; D might be TRBD1 (6 bases). This CDR3 has 12 amino acids. Germline CDR1 reads SGHNT; CDR2 reads YENEEA. V shed 0 bases and J shed 13 bases, with 12 bases lying between them. The CDR3 DNA is TGTGCCAGCAGCTTAGATACCCGGACAGTCACCTTC. Its translation is CASSLDTRTVTF.

This clone was recorded a few times. J is TRBJ2-6 and V is TRBV3-1 (or the pseudogene TRBV3-2), with TRBD1 matching over 7 bases. The CDR3 loop spans 23 amino acids. Trimming removed 0 bases from V and 1 base from J; junction bases left unmatched: 21. Germline V lookup: CDR1 LGHDT, CDR2 YNNKEL (reference sequence). The CDR3 nucleotides are TGTGCCAGCAGCCAAGATATGGGTGTATGGAGACAGGGTGTCTCGTCTGGGGCCAACGTCCTGACTTTC. It specifies CASSQDMGVWRQGVSSGANVLTF.

The table lists this clone with a count of one. This sample also contains other DNA sequences that code for the same CDR3. The V and J genes are TRBV4-1 and TRBJ1-3; 9 bases map to TRBD1. The J segment lost 0 bases and the V segment lost 4 bases, leaving 4 bases of the junction unmatched. The CDR3 totals 16 residues. Germline assignment: CDR1 MGHRA and CDR2 YSYEKL. CDR3 nucleotide sequence: TGCGCCAGCAGCCGACCGGGACAGGGCTCTGGAAACACCATATATTTT. Its translation is CASSRPGQGSGNTIYF.

The chain links TRBV2 to TRBJ2-4, with TRBD1 as a possible D gene (5 bases). CDR1 is SNHLY, CDR2 FYNNEI, per germline. The CDR3 extends over 16 amino acids. V gave up 2 bases and J gave up 0 bases, with 11 bases separating them. Written as DNA, the CDR3 is TGTGCCAGCAGTGAATTTTTGGGGCTAGCCAAAAACATTCAGTACTTC. It is translated as CASSEFLGLAKNIQYF.

The chain combines TRBV12-3 or TRBV12-4 with TRBJ1-1; 7 bases agree with TRBD1. V was clipped by 6 bases and J by 7 bases; unmatched bases: 8. The CDR3 spans 13 residues. The CDR3 nucleotides are TGTGCCAGCAGGGGGACAGCGGGAGGTGAAGCTTTCTTT. Its protein product is CASRGTAGGEAFF.

V gene TRBV2 combines with J gene TRBJ2-1; no clear D gene. Per the germline V gene, CDR1 is SNHLY and CDR2 is FYNNEI. Trimming removed 1 base at V and 5 bases at J, with 6 bases between. The CDR3 sequence is 13 residues long. The CDR3 DNA reads TGTGCCAGCAGTGAAGGAGGTAACAATGAGCAGTTCTTC. Residues: CASSEGGNNEQFF. The full variable domain, rest sourced from reference TRBV2 and TRBJ2-1, is EPEVTQTPSHQVTQMGQEVILRCVPISNHLYFYWYRQILGQKVEFLVSFYNNEISEKSEIFDDQFSVERPDGSNFTLKIRSTKLEDSAMYFCASSEGGNNEQFFGPGTRLTVL.

The chain carries TRBV18 and TRBJ1-2; D unresolved. Trimming stripped 5 bases from V and 5 bases from J, with 15 bases between. CDR3 size: 14 residues. Per the germline V gene, CDR1 is KGHSH and CDR2 is LQKENI. CDR3 protein: CASSTTGDGYGYTF. CDR3 sequence (DNA): TGTGCCAGCTCAACCACGGGTGACGGGTATGGCTACACCTTC.

The chain carries TRBV5-1 and TRBJ2-2; 8 bases fit TRBD1. Germline V CDR1 and CDR2: SGHRS, YFSETQ. The CDR3 has 16 residues. Trimming took 4 bases from V and 3 from J; bases not matched to a gene: 8. The CDR3, as DNA: TGCGCCAGCAGCAAGCTTCCGGGACAGGACACCGGGGAGCTGTTTTTT. It codes for CASSKLPGQDTGELFF.

The sample holds one count of this clone. The V call is TRBV27, the J call TRBJ1-5; D is perhaps TRBD1 (5 bases). This CDR3 is built from 15 residues. Trimming removed 6 bases at V and 5 bases at J, with 17 bases between. Per germline, CDR1 MNHEY and CDR2 SMNVEV (reference sequence). For the CDR3, the DNA is TGTGCCAGCAGGGCGTTGGGGCGCGAGGATCAGCCCCAGCATTTT. Translated: CASRALGREDQPQHF.

V usage is TRBV15 and J usage is TRBJ1-5; 9 bases align to TRBD1. This CDR3 has 16 amino acids. Looked up from germline, CDR1 is LNHNV and CDR2 is YYDKDF (reference sequence). Unmatched junction bases numbered 10, after V lost 6 bases and J lost 4 bases. The CDR3 DNA is TGTGCCACCAGAAAGGACAGGGGTGGGGGAAATCAGCCCCAGCATTTT. Encoded protein: CATRKDRGGGNQPQHF.

The rearrangement joins TRBV4-2 to TRBJ2-7; 11 bases line up with TRBD2. V was pared by 3 bases and J by 2 bases, with 6 bases of the junction left unmatched. CDR3 length equals 16 residues. The germline gives CDR1 LGHNA, CDR2 YNFKEQ. CDR3 sequence: CASSHILAGVPYEQYF. The CDR3 coding sequence is TGTGCCAGCAGCCATATACTAGCGGGGGTTCCCTACGAGCAGTACTTC.

This clone was seen a handful of times. The gene calls are TRBV5-5 and TRBJ1-1; D unclear. This CDR3 region has 15 residues. Germline V gives CDR1 SGHKS, CDR2 YYEKEE (reference sequence). Between the trimmed V and J ends, which lost 2 bases and 0 bases, there was a span of 11 bases. CDR3 nucleotide sequence: TGTGCCAGCAGCTTATCCGGGTCGTTGAACACTGAAGCTTTCTTT. This encodes CASSLSGSLNTEAFF.

This clone was seen a handful of times. V usage is TRBV6-6 and J usage is TRBJ1-1; D is perhaps TRBD1 (5 bases). Germline lookup yields CDR1 MNHNY and CDR2 SVGAGI (reference sequence). Trimming stripped 1 base from V and 1 base from J, with 7 bases between. The CDR3 runs to 14 residues. CDR3 nucleotides: TGTGCCAGCAGTTACTACACAGGGAACACTGAAGCTTTCTTT. Its protein product is CASSYYTGNTEAFF.

The chain has TRBV9 and TRBJ2-4; TRBD1 matches 8 bases. J was trimmed by 8 bases and V by 4 bases; bases with no gene match: 14. The CDR3 has 16 amino acids. The germline V gene has CDR1 SGDLS and CDR2 YYNGEE. CDR3 residues: CASSPREQGVADIQYF. DNA for the CDR3: TGTGCCAGCAGCCCGAGAGAACAGGGGGTGGCGGACATTCAGTACTTC.

The chain uses TRBV9 and TRBJ2-7; D perhaps matches TRBD1 (6 bases). The V end lost 2 bases, the J end lost 0 bases, and 9 bases lay between the germline ends. Germline V gene data show CDR1 as SGDLS and CDR2 as YYNGEE. The CDR3 is 14 residues long. The CDR3, as DNA: TGTGCCAGCAGCGTGGACAGCTTCTCCTACGAGCAGTACTTC. It codes for CASSVDSFSYEQYF.

The chain carries TRBV9 and TRBJ2-5; TRBD2 aligns across 8 bases. The CDR3 runs 16 residues. CDR1 is SGDLS, CDR2 YYNGEE, per germline. With V trimmed by 0 bases and J by 5 bases, 9 bases remained unmatched. The CDR3 nucleotides read TGTGCCAGCAGCGTAGGCCAGGCGGGGGGTGCGGAGACCCAGTACTTC. Residues: CASSVGQAGGAETQYF. Full variable domain (missing parts from reference TRBV9 and TRBJ2-5): DSGVTQTPKHLITATGQRVTLRCSPRSGDLSVYWYQQSLDQGLQFLIQYYNGEERAKGNILERFSAQQFPDLHSELNLSSLELGDSALYFCASSVGQAGGAETQYFGPGTRLLVL.

V gene TRBV10-1 combines with J gene TRBJ1-1; 8 bases align to TRBD1. V lost 6 bases, J lost 4 bases, and 4 bases stayed unmatched. This CDR3 region has 13 residues. Germline CDR1 reads WNHNN; CDR2 reads SYGVQD (reference sequence). CDR3 DNA: TGCGCCAGCAGCGCCGGACAGGGCACTGAAGCTTTCTTT. Protein sequence: CASSAGQGTEAFF.

The rearrangement links TRBV11-2 to TRBJ1-5, with 9 bases that match TRBD1. Trimming cost V 5 bases and J 2 bases; bases outside gene matches: 1. The germline CDR1 and CDR2 sequences are SGHAT and FQNNGV. The CDR3 consists of 14 residues. In nucleotides, the CDR3 is TGTGCCAGCAGCCGGACAGGGGGCAATCAGCCCCAGCATTTT. Translation: CASSRTGGNQPQHF.

This clone was seen a single time. The chain employs TRBV10-2 and TRBJ1-2; 9 positions match TRBD1. With V trimmed by 0 bases and J by 4 bases, 9 bases remained unmatched. Germline V lookup: CDR1 WSHSY, CDR2 SAAADI. The CDR3 sequence is 17 residues long. CDR3 in DNA: TGCGCCAGCAGTGAGTCGGCGTGGGGGACAGGGCCCTATGGCTACACCTTC. Amino acids: CASSESAWGTGPYGYTF.

The chain couples TRBV19 to TRBJ2-2; TRBD2 matches 8 bases. The J segment lost 3 bases and the V segment lost 6 bases, leaving 6 bases of the junction unmatched. The CDR3 is 15 residues long. The germline CDR1 and CDR2 sequences are LNHDA and SQIVND (reference sequence). CDR3 nucleotide sequence: TGTGCCAGTAGCCGGCGGGGGGCGGACACCGGGGAGCTGTTTTTT. Encoded protein: CASSRRGADTGELFF.

V gene TRBV6-6 combines with J gene TRBJ2-1, with 13 bases fitting TRBD2. The germline V gene has CDR1 MNHNY and CDR2 SVGAGI (reference sequence). V lost 5 bases, J lost 7 bases, and 11 bases stayed unmatched. The CDR3 length is 17 residues. The CDR3 DNA reads TGTGCCAGCAGTCACGAATCGGGACTAGCGGGACGGAATGAGCAGTTCTTC. Residues: CASSHESGLAGRNEQFF.

The sample holds one count of this clone. The chain combines TRBV18 with TRBJ1-4; 12 nucleotides align to TRBD1. Germline V gene data show CDR1 as KGHSH and CDR2 as LQKENI. CDR3 length equals 17 residues. J lost 3 bases, V lost 0 bases, and 2 bases had no gene match. In DNA form, the CDR3 reads TGTGCCAGCTCACCACCGGGACAGGGGGCCGCTAATGAAAAACTGTTTTTT. Translated, it gives CASSPPGQGAANEKLFF. Variable domain in full (rest from reference TRBV18 and TRBJ1-4): NAGVMQNPRHLVRRRGQEARLRCSPMKGHSHVYWYRQLPEEGLKFMVYLQKENIIDESGMPKERFSAEFPKEGPSILRIQQVVRGDSAAYFCASSPPGQGAANEKLFFGSGTQLSVL.

As DNA, the CDR3 is TGTGCCAGCAGCCAAGAACTAGCGGGGGGAGGGGAGCTGTTTTTT. Translating gives CASSQELAGGGELFF. J is TRBJ2-2 and V is TRBV4-2; TRBD2 matches 12 bases. The V gene end was trimmed by 0 bases and the J gene end by 8 bases; junction bases not matched to a gene: 1. Germline V gives CDR1 LGHNA, CDR2 YNFKEQ. The CDR3 is made up of 15 amino acids.

The V and J genes are TRBV11-2 and TRBJ1-4, with TRBD1 matching over 8 bases. This CDR3 is built from 13 residues. The trim removed 6 bases at V and 13 bases at J, leaving 10 bases unmatched. CDR1 is SGHAT, CDR2 FQNNGV, per germline. CDR3 nucleotides: TGTGCCAGCAGTAGCCAAGCGACAGGGGCACTGTTTTTT. Residues: CASSSQATGALFF.

This sequence joins TRBV7-9 and TRBJ2-7; D gene ambiguous. With 1 base removed from V and 5 bases from J, the gap between germline ends came to 12 bases. The CDR3 is 14 amino acids. Germline CDR1 is SEHNR and CDR2 is FQNEAQ (reference sequence). The CDR3 is CASSLDLVRDEQYF. In DNA, the CDR3 is TGTGCCAGCAGCTTAGACCTCGTCCGGGACGAGCAGTACTTC. The whole variable domain, remainder taken from reference TRBV7-9 and TRBJ2-7, is DTGVSQNPRHKITKRGQNVTFRCDPISEHNRLYWYRQTLGQGPEFLTYFQNEAQLEKSRLLSDRFSAERPKGSFSTLEIQRTEQGDSAMYLCASSLDLVRDEQYFGPGTRLTVT.